This T cell receptor beta chain was sequenced in a study of CD8 T cells in ankylosing spondylitis. Overall study findings and caveats: The authors reported significant enrichment of disease-linked clones in matched ankylosing spondylitis synovial fluid. Several highly homologous variants formed a TCR beta motif that appeared characteristic of ankylosing spondylitis blood.

This clonotype was seen a few times. Its target is unknown. CDR1 and CDR2 from the germline V gene are SNHLY and FYNNEI. This CDR3 has 15 amino acids. Trimming shortened V by 4 bases and J by 2 bases, and 13 bases separated the two germline ends. Quantitative barcoded 5'-RACE was used to prepare TCR beta libraries. A single record per CDR3 protein comes from TCRdb applying MiXCR to the 5' RACE reads. The sample yields about 700,000 distinct CDR3 sequences, 15% to 20% seen once. Sequencing was performed on blood, either unsorted or a sorted T cell fraction (not recorded which). The chain carries TRBV2 and TRBJ2-3; D is perhaps TRBD1 (5 bases). The receptor was isolated from a male donor with ankylosing spondylitis. The CDR3 sequence: CASSGGRVDTDTQYF. The CDR3 region has the DNA TGTGCCAGCAGTGGGGGCAGGGTCGACACAGATACGCAGTATTTT.